The 20 T cell receptor beta chains reported below all come from one sample, sequenced in a study of response to subunit inactivated influenza vaccine. MiXCR, run by TCRdb on the RT-PCR reads, gives a single entry per CDR3 protein. The data contain hundreds of thousands of distinct CDR3 sequences, about 25% of them singletons. The sequencing used CD4+ T cells sorted from PBMCs, collected around 5 days after vaccination. These receptor sequences come from a man in his forties or fifties who received an inactivated influenza vaccine.

In its sample, this clonotype was seen a few times. V is TRBV12-3 or TRBV12-4 and J is TRBJ2-2, with 8 bases aligning to TRBD2. The CDR3 has 16 amino acids. V was clipped by 5 bases and J by 1 base; unmatched bases: 6. Here the CDR3 DNA reads TGTGCCAGCAGTCTTGGACTAGCAGAGAACACCGGGGAGCTGTTTTTT. It encodes CASSLGLAENTGELFF.

The chain links TRBV29-1 to TRBJ1-1, with D uncertain. CDR3 size: 13 residues. Trimming removed 5 bases from V and 1 base from J, with 11 bases in between. CDR1 and CDR2 (germline): SQVTM, ANQGSEA. This CDR3 is CSVTRATNTEAFF. In DNA form, the CDR3 reads TGCAGCGTTACGAGAGCGACGAACACTGAAGCTTTCTTT.

There are a few counts of this clonotype. The rearrangement links TRBV2 to TRBJ2-1; D possibly matches TRBD1 or TRBD2 (5 bases each). The germline gives CDR1 SNHLY, CDR2 FYNNEI. The V gene lost 4 bases and the J gene lost 7 bases, with 17 bases spanning the gap. This CDR3 contains 15 residues. The CDR3 region is CASSGDGWMGNEQFF. CDR3 in DNA: TGTGCCAGCAGTGGGGACGGCTGGATGGGGAATGAGCAGTTCTTC.

The table lists this clonotype with a few counts. The rearrangement links TRBV5-6 to TRBJ2-1, with 14 bases identical to TRBD2. Germline V gives CDR1 SGHDT, CDR2 YYEEEE. The CDR3 is made up of 16 amino acids. The V gene end was trimmed by 0 bases and the J gene end by 8 bases; junction bases not matched to a gene: 4. The CDR3 here is CASSLGTSGRRDEQFF. DNA of the CDR3: TGTGCCAGCAGCTTGGGGACTAGCGGGAGGAGGGATGAGCAGTTCTTC.

This clonotype has ten or more counts. V and J are TRBV10-3 and TRBJ2-3; possibly TRBD2 for D (5 bases). Germline-derived CDR1 and CDR2 are ENHRY and SYGVKD. The CDR3 is 17 residues long. With 0 bases removed from V and 1 base from J, the gap between germline ends came to 14 bases. The CDR3 is CAISESGKAGGTDTQYF. The CDR3 region has the DNA TGTGCCATCAGTGAGTCGGGGAAGGCCGGGGGCACAGATACGCAGTATTTT.

This clonotype was observed a handful of times. J is TRBJ2-1 and V is TRBV15; the D is unclear. Trimming removed 7 bases from V and 0 bases from J, with 19 bases in between. Germline loops: CDR1 LNHNV, CDR2 YYDKDF (reference sequence). CDR3 size: 17 residues. This chain's CDR3 is CATTVRPSRGSYNEQFF. CDR3 bases: TGTGCCACCACGGTTCGCCCTTCCCGTGGCTCCTACAATGAGCAGTTCTTC.

CDR3 sequence: CSVSGGQASLIEQFF. The CDR3 coding sequence is TGCAGTGTATCGGGCGGCCAGGCCAGCCTCATTGAGCAGTTCTTC. The chain carries TRBV20-1 and TRBJ2-1, with D unclear. The V gene's germline CDR1 is DFQATT and CDR2 SNEGSKA (reference sequence). This CDR3 comprises 15 residues. The V end lost 7 bases, the J end lost 9 bases, and 25 bases lay between the germline ends.

J is TRBJ1-2 and V is TRBV12-3 or TRBV12-4; 7 nucleotides agree with TRBD1. The CDR3 length is 13 residues. V lost 6 bases, J lost 2 bases, and 3 bases stayed unmatched. The CDR3 loop reads CASRRDSNYGYTF. CDR3 coding DNA: TGTGCCAGCAGAAGGGACAGCAACTATGGCTACACCTTC.

CDR3 bases: TGTGCCAGCAGCTTGAACCGGGACAGAACCTACGAGCAGTACTTC. It translates to CASSLNRDRTYEQYF. The genes are TRBV11-2 and TRBJ2-7, with 7 nucleotides matching TRBD1. Germline values: CDR1 SGHAT, CDR2 FQNNGV. The junction had 7 bases not matched to a gene; V was cut back by 3 bases and J by 2 bases. This CDR3 contains 15 residues.

This clonotype was seen a handful of times. This chain links TRBV11-2 with TRBJ2-3; D may be TRBD1 (6 bases). There are 16 residues in the CDR3. Germline V CDR1 and CDR2: SGHAT, FQNNGV. The V end lost 4 bases, the J end lost 0 bases, and 14 bases lay between the germline ends. CDR3 DNA: TGTGCCAGCAGCTCAAGGCCAGGGGATAGCACAGATACGCAGTATTTT. It encodes CASSSRPGDSTDTQYF. The whole variable domain, remainder taken from reference TRBV11-2 and TRBJ2-3, is EAGVAQSPRYKIIEKRQSVAFWCNPISGHATLYWYQQILGQGPKLLIQFQNNGVVDDSQLPKDRFSAERLKGVDSTLKIQPAKLEDSAVYLCASSSRPGDSTDTQYFGPGTRLTVL.

The chain combines TRBV28 with TRBJ2-1, with a tentative D call TRBD1 (6 bases). This CDR3 is 11 amino acids long. The ends were cut back, 5 bases at V and 10 bases at J, with 9 bases in the middle. Germline values: CDR1 MDHEN, CDR2 SYDVKM. CDR3 region: CASSAGEEQFF. As DNA, the CDR3 is TGTGCCAGCAGTGCAGGGGAGGAGCAGTTCTTC.

This rearrangement joins TRBV7-2 to TRBJ2-1, with D hard to call. The V end lost 5 bases, the J end lost 5 bases, and 4 bases lay between the germline ends. CDR3 length: 11 residues. The germline gives CDR1 SGHTA, CDR2 FQGNSA. CDR3 protein: CASSIDNEQFF. As DNA, the CDR3 is TGTGCCAGCAGCATAGACAATGAGCAGTTCTTC.

Only a few counts were recorded for this clonotype. This chain joins TRBV7-2 and TRBJ2-7; a possible D gene is TRBD2 (6 bases). This CDR3 is built from 15 residues. Trimming shortened V by 3 bases and J by 0 bases, and 12 bases separated the two germline ends. Germline V gene lookup returns CDR1 SGHTA and CDR2 FQGNSA. The CDR3 bases are TGTGCCAGCAGCTTCCAGCGGGTCAGCTCCTACGAGCAGTACTTC. Its protein is CASSFQRVSSYEQYF.

This clonotype has a handful of counts. The rearrangement uses TRBV20-1 and TRBJ1-1; D not resolved. V lost 0 bases and J 5 bases, leaving 13 bases between the germline ends. Germline CDR1 and CDR2: DFQATT and SNEGSKA (reference sequence). The length of the CDR3 is 14 residues. This CDR3 reads CSARDPGIGTEAFF. DNA of the CDR3: TGCAGTGCTAGAGATCCGGGGATAGGAACTGAAGCTTTCTTT.

This clonotype was detected a few times. The genes are TRBV12-3 or TRBV12-4 and TRBJ2-2; D gene uncertain. V was shortened by 7 bases and J by 5 bases, with 8 bases between the two germline ends. The CDR3 has 12 amino acids. This CDR3 is CASTLGTGELFF. For the CDR3, the DNA is TGTGCCAGCACCCTGGGTACCGGGGAGCTGTTTTTT.

The V gene is TRBV12-3 or TRBV12-4, the J gene TRBJ1-5, with 8 bases aligning to TRBD1. The V and J ends lost 6 bases and 6 bases, in that order; junction bases with no gene match: 7. The CDR3 has 14 amino acids. The DNA for the CDR3 is TGTGCCAGCAGCTTTTCAGGGGGCAGTCAGCCCCAGCATTTT. This gives the protein CASSFSGGSQPQHF.

The CDR3 DNA reads TGCAGCGTCAGAAGCGGGGCGAACACCGGGGAGCTGTTTTTT. Its protein product is CSVRSGANTGELFF. V and J are TRBV29-1 and TRBJ2-2, with 7 positions matching TRBD2. J was trimmed by 0 bases and V by 6 bases; bases with no gene match: 4. Germline values: CDR1 SQVTM, CDR2 ANQGSEA. The CDR3 contains 14 residues.

In its sample, this clonotype was seen a few times. The chain carries TRBV4-2 and TRBJ2-1; TRBD1 aligns across 10 bases. The CDR3 runs 17 residues. Trimming cost V 0 bases and J 0 bases; bases outside gene matches: 2. The germline V gene encodes CDR1 LGHNA and CDR2 YNFKEQ. CDR3 DNA: TGTGCCAGCAGCCAAGATTGGACAGGGGGCTCCTACAATGAGCAGTTCTTC. Translated, it gives CASSQDWTGGSYNEQFF.

The chain uses TRBV20-1 and TRBJ2-7; TRBD1 is a possible D gene (6 bases). The CDR3 totals 15 residues. V was clipped by 2 bases and J by 6 bases, with 20 bases between them. Germline V lookup: CDR1 DFQATT, CDR2 SNEGSKA (reference sequence). As DNA, the CDR3 is TGCAGTGCTAGATATGGTGCAGGGGCCGCGAGCGAGCAGTACTTC. It codes for CSARYGAGAASEQYF.

The CDR3 here is CASSYSSWTSGIVGETQYF. DNA for the CDR3: TGTGCCAGCAGTTACTCTTCCTGGACTAGCGGGATCGTTGGAGAGACCCAGTACTTC. The chain is built from TRBV6-2 or TRBV6-3 and TRBJ2-5, with 12 bases aligning to TRBD2. The CDR3 sequence is 19 residues long. The germline V gene has CDR1 MNHEY and CDR2 SVGEGT. V dropped 0 bases and J dropped 4; count of bases not matched to a gene: 12.